This T cell receptor beta chain is drawn from a study of blood T cell repertoires in COVID-19. Sequencing used immunoSEQ multiplex PCR; TCRdb keeps in-frame clones, though not all of them. The table includes 30,000 to 35,000 clones, around 87% detected once. CDR1 is MNHEY, CDR2 SVGAGI, per germline. CDR3 size: 13 residues. Sequenced input: peripheral blood. V gene TRBV6-5 combines with J gene TRBJ2-5; 9 bases are a match to TRBD1. This TCR came from a man of 80 years or more with active COVID-19. CDR3 DNA sequence: TGTTCGAGCTCCGGGACAGGGCGGGAGACCCAGTACTTC. Encoded protein: CSSSGTGRETQYF.